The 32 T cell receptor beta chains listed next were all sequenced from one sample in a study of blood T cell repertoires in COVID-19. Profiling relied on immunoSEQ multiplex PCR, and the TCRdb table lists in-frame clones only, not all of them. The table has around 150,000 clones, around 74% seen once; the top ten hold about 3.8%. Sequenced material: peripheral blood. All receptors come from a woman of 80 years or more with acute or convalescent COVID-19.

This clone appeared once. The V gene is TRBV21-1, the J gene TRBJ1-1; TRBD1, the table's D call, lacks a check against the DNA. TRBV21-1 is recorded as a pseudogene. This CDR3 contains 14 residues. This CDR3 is CASSKNSQGTEAFF. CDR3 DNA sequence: TGTGCCAGCAGCAAAAATTCGCAGGGCACTGAAGCTTTCTTT.

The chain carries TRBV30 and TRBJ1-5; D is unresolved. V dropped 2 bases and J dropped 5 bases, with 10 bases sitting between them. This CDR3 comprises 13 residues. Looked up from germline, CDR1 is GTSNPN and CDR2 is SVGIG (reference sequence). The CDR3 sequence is CAWSQSSDQPQHF. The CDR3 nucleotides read TGTGCCTGGAGTCAAAGCTCGGATCAGCCCCAGCATTTT.

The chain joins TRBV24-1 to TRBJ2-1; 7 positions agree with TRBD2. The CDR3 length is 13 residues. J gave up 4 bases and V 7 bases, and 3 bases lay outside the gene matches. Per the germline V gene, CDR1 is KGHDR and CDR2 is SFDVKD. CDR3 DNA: TGTGCCACCAGCACGGGGGGTTACAATGAGCAGTTCTTC. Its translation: CATSTGGYNEQFF.

CDR3 loop: CASSQAGGLAGFHEQYF. CDR3 bases: TGTGCCAGCAGCCAAGCGGGCGGGCTAGCGGGGTTTCACGAGCAGTACTTC. This chain links TRBV14 with TRBJ2-7; 9 positions agree with TRBD2. This CDR3 has 17 residues. After removal of 1 base from V and 5 bases from J, the junction contained 12 bases not matched to a gene. Germline loops: CDR1 SGHDN, CDR2 FVKESK.

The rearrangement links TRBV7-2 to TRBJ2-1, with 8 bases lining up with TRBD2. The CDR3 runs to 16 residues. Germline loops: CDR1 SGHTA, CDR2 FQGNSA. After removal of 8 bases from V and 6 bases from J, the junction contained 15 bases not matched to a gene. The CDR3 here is CASGPRHGRGSNEQFF. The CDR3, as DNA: TGTGCCAGCGGACCTCGGCACGGGAGGGGGTCCAATGAGCAGTTCTTC.

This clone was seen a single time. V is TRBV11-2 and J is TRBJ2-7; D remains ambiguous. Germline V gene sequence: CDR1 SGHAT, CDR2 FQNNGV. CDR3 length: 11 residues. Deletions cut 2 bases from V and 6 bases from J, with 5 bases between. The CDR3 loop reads CASSLSGEQYF. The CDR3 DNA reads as TGTGCCAGCAGCTTATCGGGCGAGCAGTACTTC.

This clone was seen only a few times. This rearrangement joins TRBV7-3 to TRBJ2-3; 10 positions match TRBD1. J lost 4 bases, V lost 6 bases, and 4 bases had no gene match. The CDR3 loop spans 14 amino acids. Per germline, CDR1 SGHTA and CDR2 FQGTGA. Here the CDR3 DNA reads TGTGCCAGCAGAGGACAGGGGGGTGCAGATACGCAGTATTTT. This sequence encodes CASRGQGGADTQYF.

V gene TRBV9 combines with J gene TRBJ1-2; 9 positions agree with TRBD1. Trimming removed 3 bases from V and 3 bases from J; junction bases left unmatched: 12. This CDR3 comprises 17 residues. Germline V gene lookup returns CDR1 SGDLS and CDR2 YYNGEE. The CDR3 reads CASSEAWDRVPDYGYTF. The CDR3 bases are TGTGCCAGCAGCGAAGCTTGGGACAGGGTACCCGACTATGGCTACACCTTC.

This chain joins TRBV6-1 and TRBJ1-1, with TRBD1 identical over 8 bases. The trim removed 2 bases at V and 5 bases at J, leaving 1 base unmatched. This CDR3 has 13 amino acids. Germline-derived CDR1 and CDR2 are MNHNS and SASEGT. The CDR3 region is CASSEYRGTEAFF. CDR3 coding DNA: TGTGCCAGCAGTGAATACAGGGGGACTGAAGCTTTCTTT.

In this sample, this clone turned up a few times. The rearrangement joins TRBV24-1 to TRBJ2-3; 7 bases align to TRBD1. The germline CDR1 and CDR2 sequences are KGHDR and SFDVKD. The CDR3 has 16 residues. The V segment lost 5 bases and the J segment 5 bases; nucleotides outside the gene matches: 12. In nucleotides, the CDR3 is TGTGCCACCAGTGGCAGCCGGGACAGCGTGCAAGATACGCAGTATTTT. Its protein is CATSGSRDSVQDTQYF.

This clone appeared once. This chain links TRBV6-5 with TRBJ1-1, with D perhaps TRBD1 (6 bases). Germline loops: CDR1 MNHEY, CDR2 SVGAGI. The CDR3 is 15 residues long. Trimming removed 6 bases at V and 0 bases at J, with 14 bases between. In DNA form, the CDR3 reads TGTGCCAGCAGGATCGGGGGGGCCATGAACACTGAAGCTTTCTTT. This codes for CASRIGGAMNTEAFF.

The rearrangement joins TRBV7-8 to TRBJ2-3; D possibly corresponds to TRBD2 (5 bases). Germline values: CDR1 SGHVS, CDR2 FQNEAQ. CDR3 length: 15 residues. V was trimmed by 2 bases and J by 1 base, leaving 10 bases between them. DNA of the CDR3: TGTGCCAGCAGCTTATGGCTAGCTGGCACAGATACGCAGTATTTT. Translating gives CASSLWLAGTDTQYF.

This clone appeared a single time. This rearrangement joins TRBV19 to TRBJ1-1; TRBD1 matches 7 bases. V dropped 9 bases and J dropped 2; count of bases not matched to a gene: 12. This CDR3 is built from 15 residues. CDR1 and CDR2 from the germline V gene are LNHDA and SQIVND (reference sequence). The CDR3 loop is CASQTIQGGNTEAFF. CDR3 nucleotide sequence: TGTGCCAGCCAAACCATTCAGGGGGGAAACACTGAAGCTTTCTTT.

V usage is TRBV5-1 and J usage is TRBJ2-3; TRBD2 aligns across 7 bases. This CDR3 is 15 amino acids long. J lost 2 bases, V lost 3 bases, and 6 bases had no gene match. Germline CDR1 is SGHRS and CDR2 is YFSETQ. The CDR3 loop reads CASSSQAGYTDTQYF. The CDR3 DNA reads TGCGCCAGCAGCTCCCAAGCGGGATACACAGATACGCAGTATTTT. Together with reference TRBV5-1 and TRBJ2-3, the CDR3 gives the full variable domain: KAGVTQTPRYLIKTRGQQVTLSCSPISGHRSVSWYQQTPGQGLQFLFEYFSETQRNKGNFPGRFSGRQFSNSRSEMNVSTLELGDSALYLCASSSQAGYTDTQYFGPGTRLTVL.

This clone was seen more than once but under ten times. This chain's CDR3 is CASSYPTGNTGELFF. The CDR3 nucleotides are TGTGCCAGCAGTTACCCGACAGGGAACACCGGGGAGCTGTTTTTT. The J gene is TRBJ2-2, the V gene TRBV6-6; weak D call: TRBD1 (6 bases). CDR1 and CDR2 from the germline V gene are MNHNY and SVGAGI (reference sequence). This CDR3 is 15 amino acids long. V shed 2 bases and J shed 1 base, with 8 bases lying between them.

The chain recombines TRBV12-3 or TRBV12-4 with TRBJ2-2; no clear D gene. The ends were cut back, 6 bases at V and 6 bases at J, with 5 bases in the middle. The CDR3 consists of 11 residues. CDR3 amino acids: CASSRPGELFF. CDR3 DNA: TGTGCCAGCAGCCGTCCCGGGGAGCTGTTTTTT.

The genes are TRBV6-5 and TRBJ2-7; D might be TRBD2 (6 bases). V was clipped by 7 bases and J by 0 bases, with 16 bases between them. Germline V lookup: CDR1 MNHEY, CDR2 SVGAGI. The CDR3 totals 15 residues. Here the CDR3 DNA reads TGTGCCAGCAACGGAGGGTCCTGGAACTCCTACGAGCAGTACTTC. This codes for CASNGGSWNSYEQYF.

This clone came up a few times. CDR3 loop: CASSSGGGSTEAFF. The CDR3 nucleotides read TGCGCCAGCAGCTCCGGGGGAGGGAGCACTGAAGCTTTCTTT. The gene calls are TRBV5-1 and TRBJ1-1; possibly TRBD1 for D (5 bases). V was trimmed by 3 bases and J by 4 bases, leaving 13 bases between them. CDR1 and CDR2 (germline): SGHRS, YFSETQ. The CDR3 consists of 14 residues.

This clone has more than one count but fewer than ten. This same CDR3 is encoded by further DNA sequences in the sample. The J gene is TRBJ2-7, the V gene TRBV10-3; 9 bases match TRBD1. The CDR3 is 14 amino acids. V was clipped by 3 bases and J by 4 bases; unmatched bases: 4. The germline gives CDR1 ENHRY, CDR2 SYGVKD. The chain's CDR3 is CAISDGQGRYEQYF. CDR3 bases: TGTGCCATCAGTGACGGACAGGGGCGATACGAGCAGTACTTC.

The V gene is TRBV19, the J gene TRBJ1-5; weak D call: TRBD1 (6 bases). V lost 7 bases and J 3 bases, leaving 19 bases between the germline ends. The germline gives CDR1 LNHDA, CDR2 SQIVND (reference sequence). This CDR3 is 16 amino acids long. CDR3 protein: CASKTQARGNNQPQHF. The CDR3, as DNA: TGTGCCAGTAAAACTCAGGCCAGGGGCAACAATCAGCCCCAGCATTTT.

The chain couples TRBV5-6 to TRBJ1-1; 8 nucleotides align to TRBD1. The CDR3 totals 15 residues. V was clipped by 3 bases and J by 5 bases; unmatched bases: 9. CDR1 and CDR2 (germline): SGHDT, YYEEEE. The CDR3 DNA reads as TGTGCCAGCAGCTCATACAGGGGGTTCGGGACTGAAGCTTTCTTT. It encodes CASSSYRGFGTEAFF.

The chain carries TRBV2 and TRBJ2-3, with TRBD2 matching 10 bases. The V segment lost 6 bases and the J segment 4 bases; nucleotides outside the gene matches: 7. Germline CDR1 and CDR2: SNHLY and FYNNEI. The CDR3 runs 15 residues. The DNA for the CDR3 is TGTGCCAGCAGCCCGACTAGCGGGCTTGCAGATACGCAGTATTTT. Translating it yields CASSPTSGLADTQYF.

DNA of the CDR3: TGTGCCAGCAGCTTAACAACAGGGGGAGGAGGTACTGAAGCTTTCTTT. Amino acid sequence: CASSLTTGGGGTEAFF. The V and J genes are TRBV7-9 and TRBJ1-1; 8 bases fit TRBD1. The CDR3 spans 16 residues. Per germline, CDR1 SEHNR and CDR2 FQNEAQ (reference sequence). Trimming took 2 bases from V and 5 from J; bases not matched to a gene: 10.

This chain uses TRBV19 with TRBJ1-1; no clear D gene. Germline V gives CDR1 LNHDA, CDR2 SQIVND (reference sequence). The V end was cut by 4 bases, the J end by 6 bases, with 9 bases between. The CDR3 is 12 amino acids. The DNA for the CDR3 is TGTGCCAGTAGTAACCGGTACGCTGAAGCTTTCTTT. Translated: CASSNRYAEAFF.

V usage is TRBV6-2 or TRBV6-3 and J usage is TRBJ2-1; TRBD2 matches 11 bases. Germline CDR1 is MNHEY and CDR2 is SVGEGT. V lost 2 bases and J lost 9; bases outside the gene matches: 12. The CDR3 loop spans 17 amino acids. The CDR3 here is CASSYVGYSGGAREQFF. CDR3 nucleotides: TGTGCCAGCAGTTACGTTGGTTATAGCGGGGGGGCGCGTGAGCAGTTCTTC.

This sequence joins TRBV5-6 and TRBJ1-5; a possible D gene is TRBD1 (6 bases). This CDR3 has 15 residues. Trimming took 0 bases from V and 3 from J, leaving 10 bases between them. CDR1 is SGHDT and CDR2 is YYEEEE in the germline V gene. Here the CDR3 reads CASSLGRGINQPQHF. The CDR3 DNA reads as TGTGCCAGCAGCTTGGGCAGGGGCATCAATCAGCCCCAGCATTTT.

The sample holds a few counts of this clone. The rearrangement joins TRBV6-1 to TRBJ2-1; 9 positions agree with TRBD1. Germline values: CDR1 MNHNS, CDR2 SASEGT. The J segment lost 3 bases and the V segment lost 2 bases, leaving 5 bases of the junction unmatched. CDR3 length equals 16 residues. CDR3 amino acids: CASSESGQGFYNEQFF. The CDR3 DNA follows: TGTGCCAGCAGTGAATCTGGACAGGGGTTCTACAATGAGCAGTTCTTC.

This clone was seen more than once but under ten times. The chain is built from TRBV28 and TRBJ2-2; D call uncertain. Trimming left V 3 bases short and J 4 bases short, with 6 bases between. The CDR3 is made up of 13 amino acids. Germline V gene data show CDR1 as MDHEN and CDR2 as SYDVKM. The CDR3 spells CASSFRSTGELFF. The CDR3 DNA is TGTGCCAGCAGTTTCCGTTCCACCGGGGAGCTGTTTTTT.

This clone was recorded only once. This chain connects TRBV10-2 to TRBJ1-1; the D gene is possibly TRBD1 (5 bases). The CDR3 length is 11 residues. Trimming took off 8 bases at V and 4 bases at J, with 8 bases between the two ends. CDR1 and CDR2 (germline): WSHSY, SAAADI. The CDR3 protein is CASGGGTEAFF. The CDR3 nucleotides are TGCGCCAGCGGGGGGGGCACTGAAGCTTTCTTT.

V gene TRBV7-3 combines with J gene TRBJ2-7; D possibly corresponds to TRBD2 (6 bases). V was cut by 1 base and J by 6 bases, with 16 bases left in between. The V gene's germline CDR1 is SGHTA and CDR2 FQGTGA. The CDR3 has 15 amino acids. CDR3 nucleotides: TGTGCCAGCAGCTTAAACGCGGGATTTGCGAGCGAGCAGTACTTC. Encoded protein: CASSLNAGFASEQYF.

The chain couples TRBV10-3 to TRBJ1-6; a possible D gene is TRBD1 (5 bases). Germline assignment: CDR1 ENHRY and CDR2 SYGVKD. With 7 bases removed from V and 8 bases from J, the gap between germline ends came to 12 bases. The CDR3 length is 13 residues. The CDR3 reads CAINGGLDSPLHF. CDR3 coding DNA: TGTGCCATCAACGGGGGACTAGATTCACCCCTCCACTTT.

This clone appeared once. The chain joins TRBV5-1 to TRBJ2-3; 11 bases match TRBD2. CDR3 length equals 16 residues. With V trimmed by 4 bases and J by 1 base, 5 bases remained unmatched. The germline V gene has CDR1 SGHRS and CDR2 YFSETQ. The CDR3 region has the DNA TGCGCCAGCAGCCCAGAGGGACTAGCGGGCACAGATACGCAGTATTTT. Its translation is CASSPEGLAGTDTQYF. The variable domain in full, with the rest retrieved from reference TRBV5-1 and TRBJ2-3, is KAGVTQTPRYLIKTRGQQVTLSCSPISGHRSVSWYQQTPGQGLQFLFEYFSETQRNKGNFPGRFSGRQFSNSRSEMNVSTLELGDSALYLCASSPEGLAGTDTQYFGPGTRLTVL.